This T cell receptor (beta chain) appears in the sequencing data of a study of technical replicates of blood from a few donors (TCRdb year 2017). V trim: 4 bases; J trim: 7 bases; unmatched bases: 7. The CDR3, from cysteine to phenylalanine, totals 16 residues. The retained sequence is limited to the CDR3, 48 bases, with the frame set at the first base. According to the germline V gene, CDR1 reads SGDLS and CDR2 reads YYNGEE. In this sample, this clone turned up once. The specificity of this receptor is unknown. Qualities for individual bases were not recorded, and no much larger clone is one base off. The receptor library was made with the immunoSEQ multiplex PCR assay. The table was pulled from immuneACCESS by TCRdb, which kept in-frame rearrangements only. Such tables lose some clones; where checked, under half of the loss comes from unresolved V genes, and the rest has no known cause. For this sample the table gives under 85,000 clones, of which 85% to 95% were detected only once. Around 0.4% of the sample rests with the top ten.

The V and J genes are TRBV9 and TRBJ2-1; 14 bases in the junction line up with TRBD2. The sample comprised T cells isolated from PBMCs. The clonotype comes from a human donor in good health. The DNA sequence is as follows: TGTGCCAGCAGCCCCCGACTAGCGGGAGGGAGTAATGAGCAGTTCTTC. Its product reads: CASSPRLAGGSNEQFF. When the CDR3 is completed using the reference TRBV9 and TRBJ2-1 genes on either side, the full variable domain is DSGVTQTPKHLITATGQRVTLRCSPRSGDLSVYWYQQSLDQGLQFLIQYYNGEERAKGNILERFSAQQFPDLHSELNLSSLELGDSALYFCASSPRLAGGSNEQFFGPGTRLTVL.